This T cell receptor (beta chain) derives from a study of human T cells and chemical hapten exposure. Study in general: DPC 0.01% went on the upper back by patch test, with reading at 6 days.

Germline lookup yields CDR1 MNHNS and CDR2 SASEGT. The V gene lost 10 bases and the J gene lost 4 bases, with 13 bases spanning the gap. The length of the CDR3 is 12 residues. Time point specified: patch test 1, 2 weeks after DPC sensitization. The treatment denotes: therapeutic diphenylcyclopropenone sensitization with weekly scalp DPC. Sample donors consisted of patients with alopecia, aged 18 to 70 years, who were suitable for DPC. TCRdb passed the RACE reads through MiXCR, listing each CDR3 protein once. The sample carries about 360,000 distinct CDR3 sequences, about 4.4% recorded once. The chain recombines TRBV6-1 with TRBJ1-1, with D unresolved. The clonotype was recovered from a woman in her forties or fifties with alopecia areata. Some clones in this sample may be carry-over from other donors' samples. Sequencing was performed on whole blood, taken in connection with sensitization to the hapten diphenylcyclopropenone (DPC). CDR3: CATHRRGTEAFF. The CDR3 DNA follows: TGTGCCACGCACCGACGGGGCACTGAAGCTTTCTTT.